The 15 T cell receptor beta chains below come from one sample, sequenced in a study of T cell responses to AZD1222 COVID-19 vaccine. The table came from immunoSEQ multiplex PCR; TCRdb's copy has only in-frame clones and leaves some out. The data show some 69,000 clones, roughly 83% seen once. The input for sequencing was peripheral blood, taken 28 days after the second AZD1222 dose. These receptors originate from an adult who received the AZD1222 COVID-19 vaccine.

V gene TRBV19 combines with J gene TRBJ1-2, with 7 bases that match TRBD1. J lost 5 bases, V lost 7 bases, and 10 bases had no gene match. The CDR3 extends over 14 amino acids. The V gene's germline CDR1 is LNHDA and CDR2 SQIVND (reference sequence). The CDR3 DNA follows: TGTGCCAGTACCGTGGGACAGCAAACTTATGGCTACACCTTC. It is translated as CASTVGQQTYGYTF.

The CDR3: CASSPLGQGHYNEQFF. CDR3 in DNA: TGTGCCAGCAGCCCCCTCGGACAGGGCCACTACAATGAGCAGTTCTTC. V usage is TRBV9 and J usage is TRBJ2-1, with TRBD1 identical over 8 bases. With 4 bases clipped from V and 3 bases from J, the junction kept 9 bases outside the gene matches. The CDR3 runs to 16 residues. Germline assignment: CDR1 SGDLS and CDR2 YYNGEE.

The CDR3 DNA follows: TGTGCCAGCAGCCGTAGTGGAAGGTCCTCTGGAAACACCATATATTTT. It yields the protein CASSRSGRSSGNTIYF. The chain employs TRBV27 and TRBJ1-3; D is undetermined. Between the trimmed V and J ends, which lost 6 bases and 0 bases, there was a span of 15 bases. The CDR3 contains 16 residues. From germline, CDR1 is MNHEY and CDR2 SMNVEV (reference sequence).

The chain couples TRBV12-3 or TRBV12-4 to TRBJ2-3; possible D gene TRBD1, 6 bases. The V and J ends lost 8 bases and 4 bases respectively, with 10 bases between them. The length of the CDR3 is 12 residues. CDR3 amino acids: CASGKGADTQYF. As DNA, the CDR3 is TGTGCCAGCGGTAAGGGGGCAGATACGCAGTATTTT.

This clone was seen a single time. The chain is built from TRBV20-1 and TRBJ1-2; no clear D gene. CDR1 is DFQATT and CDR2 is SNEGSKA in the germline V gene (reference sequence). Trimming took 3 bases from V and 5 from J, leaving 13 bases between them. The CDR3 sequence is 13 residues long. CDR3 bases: TGCAGTGCTAGTAGTGTGACACCTTATGGCTACACCTTC. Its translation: CSASSVTPYGYTF.

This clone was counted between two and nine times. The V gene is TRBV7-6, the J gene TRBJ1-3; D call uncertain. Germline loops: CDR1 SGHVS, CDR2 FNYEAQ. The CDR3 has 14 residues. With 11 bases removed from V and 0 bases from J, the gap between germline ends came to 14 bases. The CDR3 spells CAVKTRHSGNTIYF. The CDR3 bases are TGTGCCGTCAAGACCCGACACTCTGGAAACACCATATATTTT.

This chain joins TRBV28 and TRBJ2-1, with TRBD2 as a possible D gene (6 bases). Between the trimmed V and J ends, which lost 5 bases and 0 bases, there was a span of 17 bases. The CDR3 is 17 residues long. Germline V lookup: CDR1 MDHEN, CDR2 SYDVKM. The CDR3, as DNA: TGTGCCAGCAGTCCTCTTAGCGGCCCCGGCTCCTACAATGAGCAGTTCTTC. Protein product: CASSPLSGPGSYNEQFF.

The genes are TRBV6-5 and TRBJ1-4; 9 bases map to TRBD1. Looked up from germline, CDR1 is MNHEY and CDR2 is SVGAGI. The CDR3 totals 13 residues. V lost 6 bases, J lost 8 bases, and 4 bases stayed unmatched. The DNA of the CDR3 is TGTGCCAGCAGCCGACAGGGGGGCGAAAAACTGTTTTTT. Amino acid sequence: CASSRQGGEKLFF.

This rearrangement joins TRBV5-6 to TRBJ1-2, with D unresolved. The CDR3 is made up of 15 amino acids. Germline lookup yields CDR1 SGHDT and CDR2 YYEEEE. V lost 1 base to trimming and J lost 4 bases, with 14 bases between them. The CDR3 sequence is CASSLITVSLYGYTF. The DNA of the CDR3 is TGTGCCAGCAGCTTGATAACAGTTTCCCTCTATGGCTACACCTTC.

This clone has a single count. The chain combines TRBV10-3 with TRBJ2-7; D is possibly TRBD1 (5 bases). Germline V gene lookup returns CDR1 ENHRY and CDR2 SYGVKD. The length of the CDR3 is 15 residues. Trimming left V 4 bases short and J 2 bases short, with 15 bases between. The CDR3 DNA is TGTGCCATCAGTGGAGCTGGCTGGGGCCCCTACGAGCAGTACTTC. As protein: CAISGAGWGPYEQYF.

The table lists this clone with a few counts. The CDR3 nucleotides read TGTGCCAGCAGCCCCTACAGGAACACTGAAGCTTTCTTT. As protein: CASSPYRNTEAFF. V gene TRBV7-2 combines with J gene TRBJ1-1, with unresolved D. Germline V gives CDR1 SGHTA, CDR2 FQGNSA. The V end was cut by 5 bases, the J end by 1 base, with 8 bases between. This CDR3 has 13 amino acids. Based on the CDR3 plus reference TRBV7-2 and TRBJ1-1, the full variable domain is GAGVSQSPSNKVTEKGKDVELRCDPISGHTALYWYRQSLGQGLEFLIYFQGNSAPDKSGLPSDRFSAERTGGSVSTLTIQRTQQEDSAVYLCASSPYRNTEAFFGQGTRLTVV.

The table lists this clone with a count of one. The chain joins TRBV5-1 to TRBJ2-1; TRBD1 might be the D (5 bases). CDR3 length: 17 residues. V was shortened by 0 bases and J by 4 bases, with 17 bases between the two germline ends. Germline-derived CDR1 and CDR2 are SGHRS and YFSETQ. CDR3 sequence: CASSLALGDVPYNEQFF. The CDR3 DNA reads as TGCGCCAGCAGCTTGGCCTTAGGGGATGTCCCTTACAATGAGCAGTTCTTC.

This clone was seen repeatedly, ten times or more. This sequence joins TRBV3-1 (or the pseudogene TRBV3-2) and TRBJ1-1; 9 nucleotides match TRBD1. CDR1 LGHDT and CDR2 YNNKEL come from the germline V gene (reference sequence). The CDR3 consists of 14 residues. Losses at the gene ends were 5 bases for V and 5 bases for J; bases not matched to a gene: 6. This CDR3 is CASSIQGAGTEAFF. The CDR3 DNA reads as TGTGCCAGCAGCATACAGGGGGCCGGGACTGAAGCTTTCTTT.

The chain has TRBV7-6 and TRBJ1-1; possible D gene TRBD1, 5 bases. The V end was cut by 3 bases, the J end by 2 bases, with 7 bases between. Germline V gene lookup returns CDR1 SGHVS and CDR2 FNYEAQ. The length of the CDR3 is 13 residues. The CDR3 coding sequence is TGTGCCAGCAGCTTCAGGGCAAACACTGAAGCTTTCTTT. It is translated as CASSFRANTEAFF.

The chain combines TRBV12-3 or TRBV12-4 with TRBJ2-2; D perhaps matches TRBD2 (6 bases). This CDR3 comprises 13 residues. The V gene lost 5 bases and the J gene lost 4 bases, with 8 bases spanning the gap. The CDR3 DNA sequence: TGTGCCAGCAGTGGTAGCGGCACCGGGGAGCTGTTTTTT. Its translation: CASSGSGTGELFF.